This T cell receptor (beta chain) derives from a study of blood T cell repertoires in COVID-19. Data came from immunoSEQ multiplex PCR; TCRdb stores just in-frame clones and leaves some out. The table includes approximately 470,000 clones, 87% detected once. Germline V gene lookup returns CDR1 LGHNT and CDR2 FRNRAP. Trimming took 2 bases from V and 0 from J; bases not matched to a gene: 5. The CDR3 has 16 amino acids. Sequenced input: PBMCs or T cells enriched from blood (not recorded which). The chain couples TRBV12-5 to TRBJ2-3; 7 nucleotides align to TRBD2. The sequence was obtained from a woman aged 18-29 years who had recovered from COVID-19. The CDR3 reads CASGLILTSSTDTQYF. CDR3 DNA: TGTGCTAGTGGTTTGATTTTGACTAGCAGCACAGATACGCAGTATTTT.